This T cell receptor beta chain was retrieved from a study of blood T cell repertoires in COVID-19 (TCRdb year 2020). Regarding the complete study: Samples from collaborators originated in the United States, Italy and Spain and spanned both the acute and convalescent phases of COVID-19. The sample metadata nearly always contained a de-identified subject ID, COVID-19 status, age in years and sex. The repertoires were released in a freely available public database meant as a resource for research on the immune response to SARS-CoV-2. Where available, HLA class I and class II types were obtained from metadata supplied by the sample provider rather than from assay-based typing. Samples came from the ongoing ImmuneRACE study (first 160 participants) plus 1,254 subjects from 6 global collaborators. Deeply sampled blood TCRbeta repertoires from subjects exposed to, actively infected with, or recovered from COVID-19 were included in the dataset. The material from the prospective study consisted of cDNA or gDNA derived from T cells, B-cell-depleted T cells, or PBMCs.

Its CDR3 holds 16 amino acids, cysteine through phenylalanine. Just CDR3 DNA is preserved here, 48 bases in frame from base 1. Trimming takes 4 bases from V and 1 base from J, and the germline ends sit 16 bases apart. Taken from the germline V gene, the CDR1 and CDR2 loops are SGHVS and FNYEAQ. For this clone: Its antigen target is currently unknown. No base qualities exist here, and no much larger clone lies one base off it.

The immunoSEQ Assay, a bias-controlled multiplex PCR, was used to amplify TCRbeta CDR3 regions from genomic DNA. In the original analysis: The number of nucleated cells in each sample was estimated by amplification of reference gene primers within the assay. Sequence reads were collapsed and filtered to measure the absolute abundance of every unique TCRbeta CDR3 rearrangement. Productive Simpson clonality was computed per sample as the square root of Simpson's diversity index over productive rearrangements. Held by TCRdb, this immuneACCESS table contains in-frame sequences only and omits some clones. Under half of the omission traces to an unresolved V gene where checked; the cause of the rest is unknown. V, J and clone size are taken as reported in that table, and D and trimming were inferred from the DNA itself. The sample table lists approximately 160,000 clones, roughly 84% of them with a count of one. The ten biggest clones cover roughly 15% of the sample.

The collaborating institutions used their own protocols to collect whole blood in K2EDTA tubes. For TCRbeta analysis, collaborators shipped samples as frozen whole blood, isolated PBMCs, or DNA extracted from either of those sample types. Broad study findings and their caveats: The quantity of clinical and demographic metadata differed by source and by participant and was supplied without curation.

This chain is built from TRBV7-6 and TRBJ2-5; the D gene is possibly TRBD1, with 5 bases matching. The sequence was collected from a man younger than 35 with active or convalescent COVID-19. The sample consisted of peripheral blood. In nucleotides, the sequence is TGTGCCAGCAGCTCCCAGACAGTCCTGAGCCAAGAGACCCAGTACTTC. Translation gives CASSSQTVLSQETQYF.